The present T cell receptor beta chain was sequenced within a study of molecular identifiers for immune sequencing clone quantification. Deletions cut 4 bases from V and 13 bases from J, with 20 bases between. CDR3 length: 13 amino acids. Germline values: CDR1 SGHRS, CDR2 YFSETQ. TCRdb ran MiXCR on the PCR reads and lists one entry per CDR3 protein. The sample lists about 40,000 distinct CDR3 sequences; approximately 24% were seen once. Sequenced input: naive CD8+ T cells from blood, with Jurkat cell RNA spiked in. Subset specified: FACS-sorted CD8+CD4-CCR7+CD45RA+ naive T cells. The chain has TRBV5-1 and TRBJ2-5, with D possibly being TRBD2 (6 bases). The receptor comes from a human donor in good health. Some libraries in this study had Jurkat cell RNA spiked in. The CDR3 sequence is CASSGGLKKPPYF. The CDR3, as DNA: TGCGCCAGCAGCGGAGGACTAAAAAAACCCCCGTACTTC. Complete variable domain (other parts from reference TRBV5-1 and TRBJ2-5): KAGVTQTPRYLIKTRGQQVTLSCSPISGHRSVSWYQQTPGQGLQFLFEYFSETQRNKGNFPGRFSGRQFSNSRSEMNVSTLELGDSALYLCASSGGLKKPPYFGPGTRLLVL.